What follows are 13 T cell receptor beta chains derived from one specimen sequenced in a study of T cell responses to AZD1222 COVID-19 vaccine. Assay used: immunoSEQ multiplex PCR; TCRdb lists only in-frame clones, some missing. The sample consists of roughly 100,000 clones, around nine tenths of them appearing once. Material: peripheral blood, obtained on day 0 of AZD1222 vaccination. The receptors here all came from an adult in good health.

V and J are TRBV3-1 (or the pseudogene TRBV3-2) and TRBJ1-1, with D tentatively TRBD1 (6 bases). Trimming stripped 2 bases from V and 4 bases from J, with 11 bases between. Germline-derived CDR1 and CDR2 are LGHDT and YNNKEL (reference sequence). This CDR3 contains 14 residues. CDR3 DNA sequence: TGTGCCAGCAGCCAAATTCAGGGGAGCACTGAAGCTTTCTTT. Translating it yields CASSQIQGSTEAFF.

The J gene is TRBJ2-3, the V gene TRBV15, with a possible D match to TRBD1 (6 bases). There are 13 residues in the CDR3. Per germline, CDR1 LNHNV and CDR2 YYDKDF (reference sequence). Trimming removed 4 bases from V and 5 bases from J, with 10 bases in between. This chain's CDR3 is CATSNLQGDTQYF. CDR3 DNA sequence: TGTGCCACCAGCAACCTACAGGGAGATACGCAGTATTTT. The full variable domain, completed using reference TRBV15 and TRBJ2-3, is DAMVIQNPRYQVTQFGKPVTLSCSQTLNHNVMYWYQQKSSQAPKLLFHYYDKDFNNEADTPDNFQSRRPNTSFCFLDIRSPGLGDTAMYLCATSNLQGDTQYFGPGTRLTVL.

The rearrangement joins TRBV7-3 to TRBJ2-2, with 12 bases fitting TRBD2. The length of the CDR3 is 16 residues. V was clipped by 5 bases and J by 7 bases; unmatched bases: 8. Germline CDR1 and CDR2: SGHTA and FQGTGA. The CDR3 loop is CASSPGLAGMVGELFF. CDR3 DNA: TGTGCCAGCAGCCCCGGACTAGCGGGGATGGTCGGGGAGCTGTTTTTT.

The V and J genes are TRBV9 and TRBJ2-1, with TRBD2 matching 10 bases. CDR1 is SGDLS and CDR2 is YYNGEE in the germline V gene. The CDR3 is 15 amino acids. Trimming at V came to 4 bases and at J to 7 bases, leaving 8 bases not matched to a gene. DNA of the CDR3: TGTGCCAGCAGCCCTAGCGGGGGTGATCTGAATGAGCAGTTCTTC. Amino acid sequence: CASSPSGGDLNEQFF.

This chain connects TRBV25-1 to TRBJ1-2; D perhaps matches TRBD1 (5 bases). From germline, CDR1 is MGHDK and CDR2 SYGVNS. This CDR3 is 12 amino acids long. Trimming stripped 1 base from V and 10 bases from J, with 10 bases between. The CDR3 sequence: CASSESGRAYTF. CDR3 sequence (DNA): TGTGCCAGCAGTGAATCCGGCAGGGCCTACACCTTC.

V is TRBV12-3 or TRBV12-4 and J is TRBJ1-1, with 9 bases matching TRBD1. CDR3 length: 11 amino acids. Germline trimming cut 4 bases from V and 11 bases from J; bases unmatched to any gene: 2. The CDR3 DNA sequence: TGTGCCAGCAGTTCCGACAGGGGGGCTTTCTTT. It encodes CASSSDRGAFF.

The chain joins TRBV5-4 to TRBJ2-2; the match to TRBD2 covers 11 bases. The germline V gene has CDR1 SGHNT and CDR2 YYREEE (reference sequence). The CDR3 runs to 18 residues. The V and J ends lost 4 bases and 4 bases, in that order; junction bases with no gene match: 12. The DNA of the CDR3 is TGTGCCAGCAGCGAGGAGTCTAGCGGGGGGTGGAGCACCGGGGAGCTGTTTTTT. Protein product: CASSEESSGGWSTGELFF. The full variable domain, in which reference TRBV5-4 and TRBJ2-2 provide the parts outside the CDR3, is ETGVTQSPTHLIKTRGQQVTLRCSSQSGHNTVSWYQQALGQGPQFIFQYYREEENGRGNFPPRFSGLQFPNYSSELNVNALELDDSALYLCASSEESSGGWSTGELFFGEGSRLTVL.

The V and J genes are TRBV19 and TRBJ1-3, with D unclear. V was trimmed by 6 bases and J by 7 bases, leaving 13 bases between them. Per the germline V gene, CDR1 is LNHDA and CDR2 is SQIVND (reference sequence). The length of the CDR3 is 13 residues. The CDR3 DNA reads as TGTGCCAGTAGCGAAGGGTACCGGAACACCATATATTTT. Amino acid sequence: CASSEGYRNTIYF.

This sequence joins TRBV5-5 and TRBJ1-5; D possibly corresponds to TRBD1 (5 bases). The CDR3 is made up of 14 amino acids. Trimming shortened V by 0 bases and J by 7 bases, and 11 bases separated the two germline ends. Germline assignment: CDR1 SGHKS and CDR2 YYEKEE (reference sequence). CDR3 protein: CASSLDRREQPQHF. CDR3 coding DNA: TGTGCCAGCAGCTTGGACAGGCGGGAACAGCCCCAGCATTTT.

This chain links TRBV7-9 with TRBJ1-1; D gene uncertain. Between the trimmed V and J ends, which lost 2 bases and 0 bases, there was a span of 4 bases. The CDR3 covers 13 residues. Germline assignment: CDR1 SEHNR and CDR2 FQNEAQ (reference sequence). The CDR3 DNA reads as TGTGCCAGCAGCTTATTGGTGAACACTGAAGCTTTCTTT. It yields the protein CASSLLVNTEAFF.

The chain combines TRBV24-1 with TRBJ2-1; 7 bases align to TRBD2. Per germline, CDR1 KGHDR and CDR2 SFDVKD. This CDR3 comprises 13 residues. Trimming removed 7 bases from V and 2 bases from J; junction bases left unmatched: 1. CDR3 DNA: TGTGCCACCAGGGGGGGGACCTACAATGAGCAGTTCTTC. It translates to CATRGGTYNEQFF.

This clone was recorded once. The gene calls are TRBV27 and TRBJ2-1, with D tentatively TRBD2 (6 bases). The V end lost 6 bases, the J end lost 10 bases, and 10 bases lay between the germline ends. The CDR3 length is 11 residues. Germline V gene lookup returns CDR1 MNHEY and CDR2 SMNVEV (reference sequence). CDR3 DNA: TGTGCCAGCAGCCGGGACTTAGAGCAGTTCTTC. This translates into CASSRDLEQFF.

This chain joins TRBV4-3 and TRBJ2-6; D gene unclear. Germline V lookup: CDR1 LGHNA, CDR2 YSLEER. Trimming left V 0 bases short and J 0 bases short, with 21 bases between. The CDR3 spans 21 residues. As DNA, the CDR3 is TGCGCCAGCAGCCAAGACCCTCTGGGCAGCCCTCCCTCCTCTGGGGCCAACGTCCTGACTTTC. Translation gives CASSQDPLGSPPSSGANVLTF.